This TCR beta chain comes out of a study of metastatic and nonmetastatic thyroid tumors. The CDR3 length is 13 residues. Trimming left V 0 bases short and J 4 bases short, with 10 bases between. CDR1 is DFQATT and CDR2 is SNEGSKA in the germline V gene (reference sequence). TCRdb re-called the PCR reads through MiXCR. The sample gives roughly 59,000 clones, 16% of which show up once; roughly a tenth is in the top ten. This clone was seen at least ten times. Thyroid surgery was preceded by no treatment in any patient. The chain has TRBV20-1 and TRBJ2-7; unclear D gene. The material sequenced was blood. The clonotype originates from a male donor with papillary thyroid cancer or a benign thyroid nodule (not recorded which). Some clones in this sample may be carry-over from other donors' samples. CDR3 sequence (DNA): TGCAGTGCTAGAGACAGGCCGGATTACGAGCAGTACTTC. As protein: CSARDRPDYEQYF.